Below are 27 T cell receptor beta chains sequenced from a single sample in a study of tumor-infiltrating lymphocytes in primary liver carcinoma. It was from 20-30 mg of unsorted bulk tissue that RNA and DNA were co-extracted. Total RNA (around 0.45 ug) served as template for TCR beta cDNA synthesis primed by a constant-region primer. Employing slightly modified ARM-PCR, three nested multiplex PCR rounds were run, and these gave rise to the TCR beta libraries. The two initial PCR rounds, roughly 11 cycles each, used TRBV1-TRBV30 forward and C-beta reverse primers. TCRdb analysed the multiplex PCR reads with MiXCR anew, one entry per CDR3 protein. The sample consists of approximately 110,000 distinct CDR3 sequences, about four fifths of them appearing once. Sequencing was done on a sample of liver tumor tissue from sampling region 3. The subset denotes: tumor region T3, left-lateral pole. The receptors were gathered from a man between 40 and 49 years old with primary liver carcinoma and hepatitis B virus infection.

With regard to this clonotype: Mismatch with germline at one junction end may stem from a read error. The CDR3 region has the DNA TGTCCCAGCAGTCATCGGACATCCAACACTGAAGCTTTCTTT. Its protein product is CPSSHRTSNTEAFF. The chain couples TRBV14 to TRBJ1-1, with D perhaps matching TRBD1 (5 bases). CDR3 length: 14 amino acids. The germline V gene encodes CDR1 SGHDN and CDR2 FVKESK.

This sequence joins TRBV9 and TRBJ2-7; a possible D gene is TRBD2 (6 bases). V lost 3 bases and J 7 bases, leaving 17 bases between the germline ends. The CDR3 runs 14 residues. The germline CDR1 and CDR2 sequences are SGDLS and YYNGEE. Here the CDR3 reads CASSGSAGTREQYF. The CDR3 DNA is TGTGCCAGCAGCGGTTCGGCGGGAACCAGGGAGCAGTACTTC.

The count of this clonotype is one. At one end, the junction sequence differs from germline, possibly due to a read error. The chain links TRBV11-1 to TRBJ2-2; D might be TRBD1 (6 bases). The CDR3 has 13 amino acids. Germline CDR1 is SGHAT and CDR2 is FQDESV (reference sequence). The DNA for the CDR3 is TGTACCAGCAGCCTTTGGGACACCGGGGAGCTGCTTTTT. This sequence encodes CTSSLWDTGELLF.

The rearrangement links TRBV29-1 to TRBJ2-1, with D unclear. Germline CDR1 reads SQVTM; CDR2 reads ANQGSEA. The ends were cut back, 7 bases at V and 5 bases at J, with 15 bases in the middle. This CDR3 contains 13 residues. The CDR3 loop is CSGAGIRDNEQFF. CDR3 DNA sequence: TGCAGCGGCGCTGGTATAAGGGACAATGAGCAGTTCTTC.

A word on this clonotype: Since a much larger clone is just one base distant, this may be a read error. In DNA form, the CDR3 reads TGTGCCAGCAGGCAGGGGGTGGGACGGCCCAATCAGCACCAGCATTTT. Translated, it gives CASRQGVGRPNQHQHF. V gene TRBV28 combines with J gene TRBJ1-5; TRBD1 matches at 7 bases. CDR3 length equals 16 residues. CDR1 is MDHEN and CDR2 is SYDVKM in the germline V gene.

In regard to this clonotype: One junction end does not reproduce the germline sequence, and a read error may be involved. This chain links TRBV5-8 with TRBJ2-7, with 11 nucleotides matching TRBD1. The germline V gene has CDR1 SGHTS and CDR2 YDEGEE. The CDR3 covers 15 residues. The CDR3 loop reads CASSLYGQGAYEQYF. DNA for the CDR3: TGTGCCAGCAGCTTATACGGACAGGGGGCCTACGAGCAGTACTTT.

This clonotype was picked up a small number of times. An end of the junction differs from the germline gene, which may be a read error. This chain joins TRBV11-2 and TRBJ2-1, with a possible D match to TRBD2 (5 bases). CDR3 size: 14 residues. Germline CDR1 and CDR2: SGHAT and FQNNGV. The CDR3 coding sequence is TGTGCCAGCAGCATGTCGGGGTTCGACAATGAGCAATTCTTC. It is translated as CASSMSGFDNEQFF.

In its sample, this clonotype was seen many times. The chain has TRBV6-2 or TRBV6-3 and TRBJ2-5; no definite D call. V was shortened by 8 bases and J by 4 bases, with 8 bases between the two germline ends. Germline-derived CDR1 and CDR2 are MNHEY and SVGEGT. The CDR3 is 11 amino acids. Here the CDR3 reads CASQNGETQYF. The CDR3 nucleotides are TGTGCCAGCCAAAACGGAGAGACCCAGTACTTC.

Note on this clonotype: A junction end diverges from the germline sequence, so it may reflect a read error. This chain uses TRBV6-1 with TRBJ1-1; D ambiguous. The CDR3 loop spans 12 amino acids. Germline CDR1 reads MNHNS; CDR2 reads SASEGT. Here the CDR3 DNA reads TGTTCCAGCAGTGAAGGGCGAAGTCAAGCTTTCTTT. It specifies CSSSEGRSQAFF.

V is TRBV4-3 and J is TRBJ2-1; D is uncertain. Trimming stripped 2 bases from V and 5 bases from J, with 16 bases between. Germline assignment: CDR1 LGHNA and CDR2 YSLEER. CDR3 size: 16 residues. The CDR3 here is CASSQSPLPADNEQFF. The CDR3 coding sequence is TGCGCCAGCAGCCAATCCCCCCTCCCGGCTGACAATGAGCAGTTCTTC.

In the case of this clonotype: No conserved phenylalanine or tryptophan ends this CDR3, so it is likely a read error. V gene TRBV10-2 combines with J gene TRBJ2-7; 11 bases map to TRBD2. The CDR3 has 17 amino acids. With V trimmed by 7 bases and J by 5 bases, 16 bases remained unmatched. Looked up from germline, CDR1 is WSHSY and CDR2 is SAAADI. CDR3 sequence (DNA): TGCGCCAGCACATCATCCGGGACTAGCGGAAGGGCCAACGAGCAGTACTTA. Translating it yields CASTSSGTSGRANEQYL.

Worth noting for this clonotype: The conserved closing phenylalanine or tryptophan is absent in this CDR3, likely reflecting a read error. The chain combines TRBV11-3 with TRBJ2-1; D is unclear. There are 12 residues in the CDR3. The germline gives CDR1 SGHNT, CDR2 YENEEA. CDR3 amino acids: CASGLNPNEQFS. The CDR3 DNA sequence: TGTGCCAGCGGCTTAAATCCCAATGAGCAGTTCTCC.

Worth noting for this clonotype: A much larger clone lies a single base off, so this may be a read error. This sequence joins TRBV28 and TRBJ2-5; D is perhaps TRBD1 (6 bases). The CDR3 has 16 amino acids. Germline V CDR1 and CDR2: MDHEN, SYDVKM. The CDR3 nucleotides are TGTACCAGCAGGCAGGGGCCAATGAGGGGGAGAGAGACCCAGTACTTC. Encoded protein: CTSRQGPMRGRETQYF.

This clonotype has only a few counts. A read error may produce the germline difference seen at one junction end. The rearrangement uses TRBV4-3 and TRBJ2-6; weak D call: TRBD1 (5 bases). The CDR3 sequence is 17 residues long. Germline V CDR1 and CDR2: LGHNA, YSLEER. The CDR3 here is CASSHGAGHSGADVLTF. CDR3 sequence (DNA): TGCGCCAGCAGCCATGGGGCAGGGCACTCTGGGGCCGACGTCCTGACTTTC.

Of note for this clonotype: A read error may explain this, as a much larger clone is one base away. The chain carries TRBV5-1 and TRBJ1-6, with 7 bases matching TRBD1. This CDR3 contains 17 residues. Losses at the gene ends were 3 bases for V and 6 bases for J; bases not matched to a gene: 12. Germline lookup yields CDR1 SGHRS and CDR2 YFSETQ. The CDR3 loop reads CASSSQQRDSTNSPLHF. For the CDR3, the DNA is TGCGCCAGCAGCTCGCAACAGCGGGACAGTACTAATTCACCCCTCCACTTT.

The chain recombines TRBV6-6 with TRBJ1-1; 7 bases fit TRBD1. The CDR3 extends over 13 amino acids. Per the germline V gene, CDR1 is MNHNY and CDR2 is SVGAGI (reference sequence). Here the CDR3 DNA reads TGTGTTAGCAGCATAGGGGGCACTACTGAAGCTTTCTTT. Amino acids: CVSSIGGTTEAFF.

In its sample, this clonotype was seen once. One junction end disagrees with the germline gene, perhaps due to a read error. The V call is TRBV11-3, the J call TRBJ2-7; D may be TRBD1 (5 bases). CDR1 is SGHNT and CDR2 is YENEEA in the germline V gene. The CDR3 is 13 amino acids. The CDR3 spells CASNVRQSYEQYF. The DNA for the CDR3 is TGTGCCAGCAACGTGAGACAGTCCTACGAGCAGTACTTT.

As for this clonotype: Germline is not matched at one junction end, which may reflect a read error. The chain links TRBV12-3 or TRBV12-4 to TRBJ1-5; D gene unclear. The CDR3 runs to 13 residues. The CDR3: CATSLGRNQPQHF. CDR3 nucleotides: TGTGCAACCAGTTTAGGCAGGAATCAGCCTCAGCATTTT.

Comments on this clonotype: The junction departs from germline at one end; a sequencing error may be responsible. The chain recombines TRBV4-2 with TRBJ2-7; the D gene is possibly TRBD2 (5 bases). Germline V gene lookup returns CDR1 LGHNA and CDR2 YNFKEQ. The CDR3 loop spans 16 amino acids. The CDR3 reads CASSQDKAASSCEQYF. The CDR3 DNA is TGCGCCAGCAGCCAAGATAAAGCGGCGAGCTCTTGCGAGCAATACTTC.

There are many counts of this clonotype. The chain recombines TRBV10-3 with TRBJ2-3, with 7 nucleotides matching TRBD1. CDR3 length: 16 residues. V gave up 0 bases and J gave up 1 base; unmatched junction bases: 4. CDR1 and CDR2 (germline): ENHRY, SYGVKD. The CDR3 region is CAISESSDRGTDTQYF. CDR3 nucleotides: TGTGCCATCAGTGAGTCCTCCGACAGGGGCACAGATACGCAGTATTTT.

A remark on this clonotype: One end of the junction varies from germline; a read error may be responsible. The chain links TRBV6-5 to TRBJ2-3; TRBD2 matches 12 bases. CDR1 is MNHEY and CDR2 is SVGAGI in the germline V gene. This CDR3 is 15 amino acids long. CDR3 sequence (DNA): TGTGCCAGAAAACCAGGACTAGCGGGAACAGATGCGCAGTATTTT. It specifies CARKPGLAGTDAQYF.

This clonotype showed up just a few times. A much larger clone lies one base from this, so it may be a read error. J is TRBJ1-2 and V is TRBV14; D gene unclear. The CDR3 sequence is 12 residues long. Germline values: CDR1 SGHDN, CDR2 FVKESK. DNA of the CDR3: TGTGTCAGCAGTCGCGGAGGCTATGGCTACACCTTC. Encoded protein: CVSSRGGYGYTF. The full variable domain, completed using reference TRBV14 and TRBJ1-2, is EAGVTQFPSHSVIEKGQTVTLRCDPISGHDNLYWYRRVMGKEIKFLLHFVKESKQDESGMPNNRFLAERTGGTYSTLKVQPAELEDSGVYFCVSSRGGYGYTFGSGTRLTVV.

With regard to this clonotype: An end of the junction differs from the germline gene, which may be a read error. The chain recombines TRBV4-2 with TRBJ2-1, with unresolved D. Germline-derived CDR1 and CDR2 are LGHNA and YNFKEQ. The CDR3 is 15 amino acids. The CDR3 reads CATPRSSKSLNEQFF. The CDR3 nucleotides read TGTGCCACCCCTCGGAGTAGCAAGAGTTTAAATGAGCAATTCTTC.

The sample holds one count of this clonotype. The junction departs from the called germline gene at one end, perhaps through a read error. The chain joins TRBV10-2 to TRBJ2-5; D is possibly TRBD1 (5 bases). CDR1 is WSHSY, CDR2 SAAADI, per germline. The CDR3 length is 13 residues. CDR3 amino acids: CASSGTRAETQYF. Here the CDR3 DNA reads TGCGCAAGCAGTGGTACCAGGGCGGAGACCCAGTACTTC.

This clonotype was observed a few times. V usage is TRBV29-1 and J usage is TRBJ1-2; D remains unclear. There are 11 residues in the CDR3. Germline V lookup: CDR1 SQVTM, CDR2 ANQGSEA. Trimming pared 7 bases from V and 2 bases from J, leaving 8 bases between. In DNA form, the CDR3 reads TGCAGCGGAGGATTGAACTATGGCTACACCTTC. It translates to CSGGLNYGYTF.

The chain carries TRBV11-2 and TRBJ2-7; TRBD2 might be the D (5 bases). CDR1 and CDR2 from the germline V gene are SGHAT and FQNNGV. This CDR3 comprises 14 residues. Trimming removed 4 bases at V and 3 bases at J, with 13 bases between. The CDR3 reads CASSYQAEVYEQYF. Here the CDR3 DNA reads TGTGCCAGCAGCTACCAGGCGGAGGTCTACGAGCAGTACTTC.

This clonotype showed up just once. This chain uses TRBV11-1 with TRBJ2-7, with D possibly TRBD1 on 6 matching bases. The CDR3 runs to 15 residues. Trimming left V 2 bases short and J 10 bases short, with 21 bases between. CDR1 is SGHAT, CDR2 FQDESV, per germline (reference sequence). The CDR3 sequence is CASSLTGSGQYNQYF. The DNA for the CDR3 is TGTGCCAGCAGCTTAACGGGATCGGGACAATACAATCAGTACTTC.